This T cell receptor beta chain came from a study of blood T cell repertoires in COVID-19. Study context: The United States, Italy and Spain supplied acute and convalescent COVID-19 samples.

Source study methods: Estimates of nucleated cell counts were drawn from the amplification of reference gene primers. Libraries were prepared by immunoSEQ multiplex PCR; TCRdb keeps only in-frame clonotypes and omits some of them. Clonal size and the V and J genes are those of that table, whereas D and trimming came from the DNA. The data show about 430,000 clones, over 75% seen once. The sample holds one count of this clone. The junction departs from the called germline gene at one end, perhaps through a read error. Germline V gives CDR1 SEHNR, CDR2 FQNEAQ (reference sequence). The CDR3 consists of 13 residues. The study drew participants aged about 18 to 95 years from approximately 25 US areas. Exposed volunteers were people who met a COVID-19 case within 2 weeks before study entry.

This chain links TRBV7-9 with TRBJ2-1, with TRBD2 matching over 7 bases. Material: PBMCs or T cells enriched from blood (not recorded which). This TCR was sampled from a woman aged 18-35 years who had been exposed to COVID-19. The CDR3: CASSSRDYDEQFF. The CDR3 nucleotides are TGTGCCAGCAGCTCTAGGGACTACGATGAGCAGTTCTTC.